The entry that follows covers one T cell receptor beta chain sequence. The sample belongs to a study of blood T cell repertoires in COVID-19. Overall study: Italy, Spain and the United States were the sources of the convalescent and acute COVID-19 samples. PBMCs, B-cell-depleted T cells, or T cells provided the cDNA or gDNA that made up the material.

There are 14 residues in the CDR3. Germline assignment: CDR1 KGHSH and CDR2 LQKENI. V was cut by 1 base and J by 8 bases, with 12 bases left in between. As originally analysed: From reference gene primer amplification, estimates of nucleated cell counts were derived. The method was immunoSEQ multiplex PCR; TCRdb's version includes in-frame clones alone and lacks a portion of them. Clone size and V and J calls were adopted from that table, with D and trimming inferred from the DNA. The data hold roughly 73,000 clones, with roughly 81% observed a single time. The sample was peripheral blood. This receptor was taken from a woman between 65 and 79 years old with acute or convalescent COVID-19. This rearrangement joins TRBV18 to TRBJ2-1; D gene ambiguous. The CDR3 region has the DNA TGTGCCAGCTCACCACGATTAGCTGGAGATGAGCAGTTCTTC. Its translation: CASSPRLAGDEQFF.